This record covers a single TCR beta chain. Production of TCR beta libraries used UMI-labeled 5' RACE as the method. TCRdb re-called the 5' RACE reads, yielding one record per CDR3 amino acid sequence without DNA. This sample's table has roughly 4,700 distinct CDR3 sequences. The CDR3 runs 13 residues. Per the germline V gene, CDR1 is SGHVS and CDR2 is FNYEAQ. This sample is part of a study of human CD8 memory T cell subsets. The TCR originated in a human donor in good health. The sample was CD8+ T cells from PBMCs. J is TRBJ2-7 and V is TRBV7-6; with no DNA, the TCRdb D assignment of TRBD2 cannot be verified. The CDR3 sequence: CASSSGLTYEQYF.